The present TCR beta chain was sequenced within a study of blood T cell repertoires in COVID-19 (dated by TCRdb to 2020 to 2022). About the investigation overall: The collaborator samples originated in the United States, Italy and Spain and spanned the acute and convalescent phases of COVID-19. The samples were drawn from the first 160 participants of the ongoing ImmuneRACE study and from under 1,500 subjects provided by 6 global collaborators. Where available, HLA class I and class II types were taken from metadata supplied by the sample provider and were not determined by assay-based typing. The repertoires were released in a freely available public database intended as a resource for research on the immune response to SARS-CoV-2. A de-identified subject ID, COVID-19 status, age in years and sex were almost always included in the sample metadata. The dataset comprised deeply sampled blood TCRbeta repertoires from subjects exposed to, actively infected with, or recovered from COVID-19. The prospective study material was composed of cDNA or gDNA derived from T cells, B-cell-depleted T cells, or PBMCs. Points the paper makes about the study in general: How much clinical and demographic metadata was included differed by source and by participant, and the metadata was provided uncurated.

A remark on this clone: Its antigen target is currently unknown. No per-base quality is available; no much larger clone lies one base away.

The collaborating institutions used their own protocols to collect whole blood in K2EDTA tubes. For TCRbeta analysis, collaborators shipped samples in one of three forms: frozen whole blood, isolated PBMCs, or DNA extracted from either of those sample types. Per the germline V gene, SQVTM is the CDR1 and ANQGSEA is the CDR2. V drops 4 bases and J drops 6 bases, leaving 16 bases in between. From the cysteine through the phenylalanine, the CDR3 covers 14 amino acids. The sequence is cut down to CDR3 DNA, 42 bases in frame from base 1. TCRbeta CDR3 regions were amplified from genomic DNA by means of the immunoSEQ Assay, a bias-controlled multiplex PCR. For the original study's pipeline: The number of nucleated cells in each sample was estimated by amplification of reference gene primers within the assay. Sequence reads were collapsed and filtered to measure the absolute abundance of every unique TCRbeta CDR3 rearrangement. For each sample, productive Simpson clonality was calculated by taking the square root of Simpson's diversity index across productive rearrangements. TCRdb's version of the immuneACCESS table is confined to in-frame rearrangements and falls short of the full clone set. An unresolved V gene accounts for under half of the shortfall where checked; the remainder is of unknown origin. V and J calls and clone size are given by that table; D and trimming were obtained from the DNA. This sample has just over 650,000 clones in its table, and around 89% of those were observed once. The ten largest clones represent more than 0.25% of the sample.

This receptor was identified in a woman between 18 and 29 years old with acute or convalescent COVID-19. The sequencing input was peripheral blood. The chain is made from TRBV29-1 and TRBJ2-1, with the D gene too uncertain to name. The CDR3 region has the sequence CSVVRHLSGNEQFF. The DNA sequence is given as TGCAGCGTTGTACGACATTTGTCTGGCAATGAGCAGTTCTTC.